Shown below are 30 T cell receptor beta chains from a single sample sequenced in a study of cytotoxic CD8 clonotypes in ibrutinib-treated CLL. Only in-frame clones appear in the TCRdb table, and some are missing; sequencing was by immunoSEQ multiplex PCR. The sample lists roughly 220,000 clones; 70% to 75% were seen once. The input for sequencing was PBMCs, taken after 12 months of ibrutinib treatment. These receptors came from a human donor with chronic lymphocytic leukemia.

The chain is built from TRBV9 and TRBJ2-1, with D possibly matching TRBD1 (6 bases). V was pared by 2 bases and J by 1 base, with 13 bases between. This CDR3 contains 16 residues. Germline lookup yields CDR1 SGDLS and CDR2 YYNGEE. The CDR3 spells CASSVTGTLSYNEQFF. The CDR3 DNA is TGTGCCAGCAGCGTCACCGGGACACTATCCTACAATGAGCAGTTCTTC.

This clone appeared a few times. Different DNA sequences within this sample yield the same CDR3. V and J are TRBV30 and TRBJ1-5, with D uncertain. The V end was cut by 0 bases, the J end by 6 bases, with 3 bases between. The CDR3 runs to 11 residues. The germline CDR1 and CDR2 sequences are GTSNPN and SVGIG (reference sequence). CDR3 sequence (DNA): TGTGCCTGGAGTGTAGGTCAGCCCCAGCATTTT. Translation gives CAWSVGQPQHF. Full variable domain (outside the CDR3, taken from reference TRBV30 and TRBJ1-5): SQTIHQWPATLVQPVGSPLSLECTVEGTSNPNLYWYRQAAGRGLQLLFYSVGIGQISSEVPQNLSASRPQDRQFILSSKKLLLSDSGFYLCAWSVGQPQHFGDGTRLSIL.

The chain couples TRBV29-1 to TRBJ1-2, with TRBD1 identical over 8 bases. The CDR3 sequence is 14 residues long. The V gene's germline CDR1 is SQVTM and CDR2 ANQGSEA. The junction had 14 bases not matched to a gene; V was cut back by 6 bases and J by 8 bases. The CDR3 loop reads CSVADSGQDHGYTF. CDR3 DNA: TGCAGCGTGGCCGATTCGGGACAGGATCACGGCTACACCTTC.

By frequency in the sample, this clone is medium-sized. The J gene is TRBJ2-3, the V gene TRBV30; TRBD2 agrees at 11 bases. CDR3 length: 17 residues. The V gene's germline CDR1 is GTSNPN and CDR2 SVGIG (reference sequence). J lost 2 bases, V lost 1 base, and 8 bases had no gene match. This chain's CDR3 is CAWSAGLAGGATDTQYF. As DNA, the CDR3 is TGTGCCTGGAGTGCCGGGCTAGCGGGGGGCGCCACAGATACGCAGTATTTT.

The chain links TRBV28 to TRBJ1-1, with D tentatively TRBD1 (6 bases). Between the trimmed V and J ends, which lost 7 bases and 6 bases, there was a span of 24 bases. The CDR3 contains 16 residues. The germline CDR1 and CDR2 sequences are MDHEN and SYDVKM. CDR3 residues: CASTFRLGGGKSEAFF. The CDR3 DNA is TGTGCCAGCACATTTAGACTCGGCGGGGGCAAGTCTGAAGCTTTCTTT.

The chain uses TRBV6-4 and TRBJ1-5; D unclear. Trimming removed 2 bases from V and 9 bases from J, with 2 bases in between. Germline CDR1 MRHNA, CDR2 SNTAGT. The CDR3 consists of 10 residues. CDR3 loop: CASSDLPQHF. The CDR3 DNA reads as TGTGCCAGCAGTGACCTGCCCCAGCATTTT.

The CDR3 nucleotides read TGCGCCAGCAGCCTGGGACAGGGGGCTAGCGGGGCCAACGTCCTGACTTTC. This gives the protein CASSLGQGASGANVLTF. The chain couples TRBV4-3 to TRBJ2-6, with TRBD1 identical over 12 bases. The germline gives CDR1 LGHNA, CDR2 YSLEER. The CDR3 is 17 residues long. Germline trimming cut 4 bases from V and 4 bases from J; bases unmatched to any gene: 5.

The chain has TRBV7-3 and TRBJ2-3, with TRBD1 as a possible D gene (6 bases). Germline V lookup: CDR1 SGHTA, CDR2 FQGTGA. This CDR3 is built from 15 residues. Trimming took off 5 bases at V and 5 bases at J, with 17 bases between the two ends. Here the CDR3 reads CASSTSRGSLDTQYF. The CDR3, as DNA: TGTGCCAGCAGCACGTCAAGGGGGAGTTTAGATACGCAGTATTTT.

This chain links TRBV9 with TRBJ1-2, with a weak D call TRBD1 (5 bases). Trimming took off 0 bases at V and 4 bases at J, with 10 bases between the two ends. The V gene's germline CDR1 is SGDLS and CDR2 YYNGEE. The CDR3 spans 14 residues. Here the CDR3 DNA reads TGTGCCAGCAGCGTAGTCGGGCAGGGCTATGGCTACACCTTC. Protein: CASSVVGQGYGYTF.

This clone was counted only a few times. The CDR3 protein is CASSGDLYTDTQYF. The CDR3 region has the DNA TGTGCCAGCTCAGGGGACCTATACACAGATACGCAGTATTTT. This sequence joins TRBV9 and TRBJ2-3, with D possibly being TRBD1 (6 bases). V gave up 7 bases and J gave up 2 bases, with 14 bases separating them. CDR3 length: 14 residues. The germline gives CDR1 SGDLS, CDR2 YYNGEE.

This sequence joins TRBV7-2 and TRBJ2-2, with D tentatively TRBD2 (5 bases). The length of the CDR3 is 15 residues. Germline V CDR1 and CDR2: SGHTA, FQGNSA. The V gene lost 8 bases and the J gene lost 0 bases, with 13 bases spanning the gap. In DNA, the CDR3 is TGTGCCAGCCCGACCCGGCGGGCGAACACCGGGGAGCTGTTTTTT. It encodes CASPTRRANTGELFF.

V is TRBV7-9 and J is TRBJ2-1; 12 bases match TRBD2. Germline V gene lookup returns CDR1 SEHNR and CDR2 FQNEAQ (reference sequence). J was trimmed by 2 bases and V by 1 base; bases with no gene match: 6. CDR3 length: 18 amino acids. As DNA, the CDR3 is TGTGCCAGCAGCTTAGACCGGACTAGCGGGGCCCCCTACAATGAGCAGTTCTTC. Protein product: CASSLDRTSGAPYNEQFF.

This clone was picked up many times. V gene TRBV15 combines with J gene TRBJ2-7; D is possibly TRBD1 or TRBD2 (5 bases each). Germline lookup yields CDR1 LNHNV and CDR2 YYDKDF (reference sequence). The CDR3 length is 14 residues. With 5 bases removed from V and 7 bases from J, the gap between germline ends came to 18 bases. CDR3 sequence: CATSSLLGGGEQYF. In nucleotides, the CDR3 is TGTGCCACCAGCTCCCTTCTTGGGGGTGGAGAGCAGTACTTC. The full variable domain, its missing parts supplied by reference TRBV15 and TRBJ2-7, is DAMVIQNPRYQVTQFGKPVTLSCSQTLNHNVMYWYQQKSSQAPKLLFHYYDKDFNNEADTPDNFQSRRPNTSFCFLDIRSPGLGDTAMYLCATSSLLGGGEQYFGPGTRLTVT.

The chain combines TRBV19 with TRBJ2-3; D unclear. The CDR3 extends over 11 amino acids. Deletions cut 3 bases from V and 4 bases from J, with 2 bases between. The germline V gene encodes CDR1 LNHDA and CDR2 SQIVND (reference sequence). This CDR3 reads CASSISDTQYF. The CDR3 region has the DNA TGTGCCAGTAGTATCTCAGATACGCAGTATTTT.

The J gene is TRBJ2-1, the V gene TRBV19, with 9 bases identical to TRBD2. Looked up from germline, CDR1 is LNHDA and CDR2 is SQIVND (reference sequence). This CDR3 region has 14 residues. J lost 7 bases, V lost 1 base, and 2 bases had no gene match. CDR3 sequence reads: CASSIGLAGNEQFF. CDR3 nucleotides: TGTGCCAGTAGTATAGGCCTAGCGGGGAATGAGCAGTTCTTC.

This rearrangement joins TRBV30 to TRBJ1-1; perhaps TRBD1 as D (5 bases). The V gene's germline CDR1 is GTSNPN and CDR2 SVGIG (reference sequence). V was pared by 6 bases and J by 12 bases, with 17 bases between. This CDR3 comprises 11 residues. The DNA for the CDR3 is TGTGCCTGCCTTGCTTTGGGGGTGACTTTCTTT. This sequence encodes CACLALGVTFF.

V and J are TRBV4-1 and TRBJ2-3; 8 nucleotides match TRBD1. This CDR3 contains 16 residues. V trimming: 1 base; J trimming: 4 bases; junction bases outside the gene matches: 7. The V gene's germline CDR1 is MGHRA and CDR2 YSYEKL. CDR3 coding DNA: TGCGCCAGCAGCCAAGGGCCGGACAGGGAATCAGATACGCAGTATTTT. Residues: CASSQGPDRESDTQYF.

The V gene is TRBV11-2, the J gene TRBJ2-1; TRBD2 matches 8 bases. CDR3 length: 13 residues. Per germline, CDR1 SGHAT and CDR2 FQNNGV. Trimming at V came to 10 bases and at J to 4 bases, leaving 6 bases not matched to a gene. The CDR3 nucleotides read TGTGCCACCCTAGCGGGTCGATACAATGAGCAGTTCTTC. It yields the protein CATLAGRYNEQFF.

The chain uses TRBV19 and TRBJ2-7; TRBD1 matches at 9 bases. The germline gives CDR1 LNHDA, CDR2 SQIVND (reference sequence). The J segment lost 0 bases and the V segment lost 5 bases, leaving 5 bases of the junction unmatched. The CDR3 is 15 residues long. CDR3: CASSASQGASYEQYF. CDR3 DNA sequence: TGTGCCAGTAGTGCCTCACAGGGGGCCTCCTACGAGCAGTACTTC. Full variable domain (missing parts from reference TRBV19 and TRBJ2-7): DGGITQSPKYLFRKEGQNVTLSCEQNLNHDAMYWYRQDPGQGLRLIYYSQIVNDFQKGDIAEGYSVSREKKESFPLTVTSAQKNPTAFYLCASSASQGASYEQYFGPGTRLTVT.

There are a few counts of this clone. This chain joins TRBV27 and TRBJ1-2; possibly TRBD1 for D (6 bases). The CDR3 is 14 residues long. The V gene lost 4 bases and the J gene lost 3 bases, with 12 bases spanning the gap. The germline gives CDR1 MNHEY, CDR2 SMNVEV (reference sequence). The CDR3 DNA reads as TGTGCCAGCAGTTCATCAGGGGTGTACTATGGCTACACCTTC. This codes for CASSSSGVYYGYTF.

V and J are TRBV7-2 and TRBJ2-1; 11 bases match TRBD2. Germline values: CDR1 SGHTA, CDR2 FQGNSA. The CDR3 totals 17 residues. With 5 bases clipped from V and 5 bases from J, the junction kept 11 bases outside the gene matches. This CDR3 reads CASSRRLAGQGDNEQFF. CDR3 nucleotide sequence: TGTGCCAGCAGCAGGAGACTAGCGGGACAGGGAGACAATGAGCAGTTCTTC.

This rearrangement joins TRBV6-4 to TRBJ1-2; tentative D call: TRBD1 (6 bases). Per the germline V gene, CDR1 is MRHNA and CDR2 is SNTAGT. Between the trimmed V and J ends, which lost 2 bases and 4 bases, there was a span of 11 bases. The CDR3 totals 14 residues. CDR3 DNA: TGTGCCAGCAGTGACCCCGGGACAAGCTATGGCTACACCTTC. Encoded protein: CASSDPGTSYGYTF.

V is TRBV28 and J is TRBJ1-2, with 7 bases fitting TRBD1. Losses at the gene ends were 1 base for V and 6 bases for J; bases not matched to a gene: 11. The germline V gene encodes CDR1 MDHEN and CDR2 SYDVKM. The CDR3 has 16 amino acids. The CDR3 region has the DNA TGTGCCAGCAGTTTATTTCAAGGGGGCGCGCCCCATGGCTACACCTTC. The encoded protein is CASSLFQGGAPHGYTF.

Regarding this clone: Other DNA sequences in the same sample also yield this CDR3. The chain combines TRBV4-1 with TRBJ2-7, with D perhaps matching TRBD1 (5 bases). The V gene lost 0 bases and the J gene lost 4 bases, with 7 bases spanning the gap. Germline loops: CDR1 MGHRA, CDR2 YSYEKL. The CDR3 consists of 13 residues. CDR3 in DNA: TGCGCCAGCAGCCAAGATAGGGGTTACGAGCAGTACTTC. Amino acid sequence: CASSQDRGYEQYF.

The CDR3 reads CASSSPKVEAFF. The CDR3 bases are TGTGCCAGCAGCTCCCCAAAAGTTGAAGCTTTCTTT. This chain connects TRBV9 to TRBJ1-1, with D uncertain. This CDR3 region has 12 residues. Deletions cut 4 bases from V and 7 bases from J, with 11 bases between. Germline V gives CDR1 SGDLS, CDR2 YYNGEE. Using reference TRBV9 and TRBJ1-1 for the parts outside the CDR3, the full variable domain is DSGVTQTPKHLITATGQRVTLRCSPRSGDLSVYWYQQSLDQGLQFLIQYYNGEERAKGNILERFSAQQFPDLHSELNLSSLELGDSALYFCASSSPKVEAFFGQGTRLTVV.

The chain uses TRBV2 and TRBJ2-5; 7 bases agree with TRBD2. This CDR3 is built from 12 residues. The V gene's germline CDR1 is SNHLY and CDR2 FYNNEI. The V segment lost 10 bases and the J segment 7 bases; nucleotides outside the gene matches: 9. The CDR3 loop reads CATSGEGLTQYF. For the CDR3, the DNA is TGTGCCACCTCTGGGGAGGGCCTGACCCAGTACTTC. Supplemented by reference TRBV2 and TRBJ2-5, the full variable domain reads EPEVTQTPSHQVTQMGQEVILRCVPISNHLYFYWYRQILGQKVEFLVSFYNNEISEKSEIFDDQFSVERPDGSNFTLKIRSTKLEDSAMYFCATSGEGLTQYFGPGTRLLVL.

This rearrangement joins TRBV21-1 to TRBJ1-5. TRBV21-1 is reported as a pseudogene. CDR3 size: 13 residues. CDR3: CASRTAGNQPQHF. CDR3 sequence (DNA): TGTGCCAGCAGGACGGCGGGAAATCAGCCCCAGCATTTT.

The genes are TRBV21-1 and TRBJ1-3; TRBD1 was called by the table and not checked on the DNA. TRBV21-1 corresponds to a pseudogene. The CDR3 length is 15 residues. The CDR3 DNA reads as TGTGCCAGCAGAGAAAGGACAGGGCTGAGAAACACCATATATTTT. It codes for CASRERTGLRNTIYF.

The chain combines TRBV7-9 with TRBJ2-7, with 10 bases that match TRBD1. The CDR3 loop spans 14 amino acids. Per the germline V gene, CDR1 is SEHNR and CDR2 is FQNEAQ (reference sequence). V was pared by 5 bases and J by 5 bases, with 6 bases of the junction left unmatched. CDR3 sequence reads: CASSRGQGGDEQYF. The CDR3 DNA is TGTGCCAGCAGCCGAGGACAGGGGGGCGACGAGCAGTACTTC.

This sequence joins TRBV5-6 and TRBJ1-4, with 7 bases aligning to TRBD1. There are 17 residues in the CDR3. The V and J ends lost 4 bases and 0 bases, in that order; junction bases with no gene match: 9. The germline V gene has CDR1 SGHDT and CDR2 YYEEEE. The CDR3 sequence: CASSGISGGPTNEKLFF. As DNA, the CDR3 is TGTGCCAGCAGCGGAATATCAGGGGGTCCAACTAATGAAAAACTGTTTTTT.